This TCR beta chain was sequenced during a study of lymphopenia after photon versus proton radiotherapy. The CDR3 has 14 residues. Germline CDR1 reads SGHRS; CDR2 reads YFSETQ. V was trimmed by 4 bases and J by 4 bases, leaving 12 bases between them. Using immunoSEQ multiplex PCR, the repertoire was profiled, and TCRdb retains in-frame clones only, with some absent. The sample shows 150,000 to 200,000 clones, about 85% of them seen only once. The chain is built from TRBV5-1 and TRBJ1-5; no clear D. The receptor's source is a man aged 45-65 years with gastric cancer. The source was peripheral blood, collected from a patient treated with photon-based radiotherapy. The chain's CDR3 is CASSLESGNQPQHF. In DNA, the CDR3 is TGCGCCAGCAGCCTGGAGTCAGGTAATCAGCCCCAGCATTTT.